One sample yielded the 32 T cell receptor beta chains listed below, sequenced in a study of Ad26.COV2.S vaccination and SARS-CoV-2 variants. Clones were read by immunoSEQ multiplex PCR, and TCRdb kept only the in-frame ones, dropping some. The sample has 360,000 or so clones; roughly 84% are singletons. The treatment here: around 19 received Ad26.COV2.S at low or high dose, single or two shots; 5 received placebo; per-sample allocation not given. Sample collection was performed on day 63 after the first vaccine or placebo injection. This specimen was peripheral blood, taken in a trial of Ad26.COV2.S vaccine versus placebo. The receptors here all came from a person aged 18 to 65 who received the Ad26.COV2.S COVID-19 vaccine or a placebo.

The chain carries TRBV10-3 and TRBJ2-1, with D possibly TRBD1 on 6 matching bases. The CDR3 is 12 residues long. The V and J ends lost 6 bases and 9 bases respectively, with 12 bases between them. CDR1 and CDR2 from the germline V gene are ENHRY and SYGVKD. The CDR3 protein is CAISERGIEQFF. The DNA of the CDR3 is TGTGCCATCAGCGAGAGGGGGATTGAGCAGTTCTTC.

This clone was counted only a few times. The rearrangement joins TRBV19 to TRBJ1-6; D might be TRBD1 (5 bases). This CDR3 comprises 14 residues. The germline V gene has CDR1 LNHDA and CDR2 SQIVND (reference sequence). Trimming took 5 bases from V and 9 from J, leaving 14 bases between them. DNA of the CDR3: TGTGCCAGTAGTTTCGGGACGGCAGCTTCACCCCTCCACTTT. Amino acids: CASSFGTAASPLHF.

This clone has a handful of counts. The J gene is TRBJ1-5, the V gene TRBV6-2 or TRBV6-3; D gene ambiguous. Germline V gene lookup returns CDR1 MNHEY and CDR2 SVGEGT. The V gene lost 4 bases and the J gene lost 9 bases, with 7 bases spanning the gap. The CDR3 totals 11 residues. The CDR3 sequence: CASSLGGPQHF. The CDR3 bases are TGTGCCAGCAGTTTAGGCGGGCCCCAGCATTTT.

V gene TRBV5-1 combines with J gene TRBJ2-7; TRBD2 agrees at 7 bases. The CDR3 extends over 16 amino acids. Per germline, CDR1 SGHRS and CDR2 YFSETQ. J gave up 1 base and V 0 bases, and 7 bases lay outside the gene matches. CDR3 amino acids: CASSLEGGPISYEQYF. CDR3 nucleotide sequence: TGCGCCAGCAGCTTGGAGGGAGGGCCGATATCCTACGAGCAGTACTTC.

This clone has just one count. The rearrangement links TRBV5-5 to TRBJ1-2; 8 nucleotides line up with TRBD1. The CDR3 has 13 residues. V gave up 4 bases and J gave up 5 bases; unmatched junction bases: 4. Germline-derived CDR1 and CDR2 are SGHKS and YYEKEE (reference sequence). The CDR3 nucleotides are TGTGCCAGCAGCCCGGGACAGGTATATGGCTACACCTTC. This translates into CASSPGQVYGYTF.

The J gene is TRBJ1-1, the V gene TRBV5-1; D is undetermined. Per germline, CDR1 SGHRS and CDR2 YFSETQ. The V gene lost 4 bases and the J gene lost 1 base, with 11 bases spanning the gap. CDR3 length equals 14 residues. The CDR3 region has the DNA TGCGCCAGCAGCGCGTACACCCCGAACACTGAAGCTTTCTTT. It is translated as CASSAYTPNTEAFF.

The CDR3 DNA sequence: TGTGCCAGCAGCGCCAGGCTAGGACAGGCCTCTAGGTATGAGCAGTTCTTC. Translated, it gives CASSARLGQASRYEQFF. The rearrangement joins TRBV21-1 to TRBJ2-1; the table's D call TRBD1 went unverified against the DNA. TRBV21-1 is termed a pseudogene. There are 17 residues in the CDR3.

Turning to this clone: The same CDR3 can be traced to other DNA sequences in this sample. The chain recombines TRBV3-1 (or the pseudogene TRBV3-2) with TRBJ2-7; possibly TRBD2 for D (5 bases). Trimming took off 3 bases at V and 5 bases at J, with 5 bases between the two ends. The CDR3 is 11 residues long. Germline-derived CDR1 and CDR2 are LGHDT and YNNKEL (reference sequence). CDR3 nucleotides: TGTGCCAGCAGCCAGGGAGACGAGCAGTACTTC. Its translation is CASSQGDEQYF.

V and J are TRBV2 and TRBJ2-7; 7 bases map to TRBD2. Germline assignment: CDR1 SNHLY and CDR2 FYNNEI. Losses at the gene ends were 6 bases for V and 0 bases for J; bases not matched to a gene: 5. The CDR3 is made up of 14 amino acids. The CDR3 region has the DNA TGTGCCAGCAGGAAACTAGCGTCCTCCTACGAGCAGTACTTC. Its translation: CASRKLASSYEQYF.

V and J are TRBV19 and TRBJ1-2, with D possibly matching TRBD1 (6 bases). Trimming shortened V by 3 bases and J by 0 bases, and 11 bases separated the two germline ends. CDR1 is LNHDA, CDR2 SQIVND, per germline (reference sequence). This CDR3 contains 15 residues. The CDR3 DNA is TGTGCCAGTAGTATCGGGGGCAAGTCTAACTATGGCTACACCTTC. Amino acid sequence: CASSIGGKSNYGYTF. Drawing the rest from reference TRBV19 and TRBJ1-2, the complete variable domain is DGGITQSPKYLFRKEGQNVTLSCEQNLNHDAMYWYRQDPGQGLRLIYYSQIVNDFQKGDIAEGYSVSREKKESFPLTVTSAQKNPTAFYLCASSIGGKSNYGYTFGSGTRLTVV.

The chain uses TRBV5-4 and TRBJ2-3; the D is unclear. This CDR3 is 12 amino acids long. CDR1 and CDR2 (germline): SGHNT, YYREEE (reference sequence). The V gene lost 3 bases and the J gene lost 4 bases, with 6 bases spanning the gap. The CDR3 sequence: CASSSPPDTQYF. As DNA, the CDR3 is TGTGCCAGCAGCTCCCCTCCAGATACGCAGTATTTT.

The chain uses TRBV29-1 and TRBJ1-5, with D possibly matching TRBD1 (5 bases). The germline V gene has CDR1 SQVTM and CDR2 ANQGSEA. This CDR3 has 14 residues. The germline V and J ends were trimmed by 5 bases and 0 bases, with 11 bases remaining between them. CDR3 amino acids: CSVIGHYSNQPQHF. The CDR3, as DNA: TGCAGCGTTATTGGACACTATAGCAATCAGCCCCAGCATTTT.

CDR3 region: CASSFLGTADTQYF. The DNA for the CDR3 is TGTGCCAGCAGTTTTTTGGGTACGGCAGATACGCAGTATTTT. The chain has TRBV27 and TRBJ2-3; D is unclear. Looked up from germline, CDR1 is MNHEY and CDR2 is SMNVEV (reference sequence). The CDR3 is 14 amino acids. Trimming shortened V by 3 bases and J by 4 bases, and 11 bases separated the two germline ends.

V is TRBV30 and J is TRBJ1-5; 9 positions agree with TRBD1. Germline CDR1 and CDR2: GTSNPN and SVGIG (reference sequence). With V trimmed by 0 bases and J by 9 bases, 18 bases remained unmatched. This CDR3 contains 18 residues. The CDR3 is CAWSVRSGTGPSLRPQHF. CDR3 bases: TGTGCCTGGAGTGTACGGTCAGGGACAGGGCCCTCTCTGAGGCCCCAGCATTTT.

This chain uses TRBV9 with TRBJ1-1; D unresolved. The V gene lost 0 bases and the J gene lost 1 base, with 13 bases spanning the gap. Germline V lookup: CDR1 SGDLS, CDR2 YYNGEE. The length of the CDR3 is 16 residues. CDR3 DNA sequence: TGTGCCAGCAGCGTAGCTATAGGGCGGGGGAACACTGAAGCTTTCTTT. Its protein is CASSVAIGRGNTEAFF.

The rearrangement uses TRBV5-6 and TRBJ1-3, with D possibly matching TRBD1 (6 bases). Between the trimmed V and J ends, which lost 5 bases and 3 bases, there was a span of 6 bases. This CDR3 has 12 residues. In germline, CDR1 is SGHDT, CDR2 YYEEEE. The chain's CDR3 is CASRGHGNTIYF. The CDR3 region has the DNA TGTGCCAGCAGGGGACATGGAAACACCATATATTTT.

The chain combines TRBV25-1 with TRBJ1-4, with TRBD1 matching over 7 bases. Germline values: CDR1 MGHDK, CDR2 SYGVNS. V shed 0 bases, J shed 7 bases, and the junction held 8 bases outside the gene matches. CDR3 size: 16 residues. The CDR3 protein is CASSEYSGTEGEKLFF. Here the CDR3 DNA reads TGTGCCAGCAGTGAATATAGTGGGACAGAGGGTGAAAAACTGTTTTTT.

The chain carries TRBV6-5 and TRBJ1-2; no definite D call. V was cut by 6 bases and J by 6 bases, with 17 bases left in between. The V gene's germline CDR1 is MNHEY and CDR2 SVGAGI. The CDR3 has 14 residues. DNA of the CDR3: TGTGCCAGCAGGGATCCTAGTCCCCCCAATGGCTACACCTTC. Protein: CASRDPSPPNGYTF.

The chain is built from TRBV2 and TRBJ1-5; 8 positions match TRBD1. Germline loops: CDR1 SNHLY, CDR2 FYNNEI. The CDR3 runs to 15 residues. The V segment lost 6 bases and the J segment 2 bases; nucleotides outside the gene matches: 6. The CDR3 region is CASRAGGAGNQPQHF. The DNA of the CDR3 is TGTGCCAGCAGGGCAGGGGGCGCGGGCAATCAGCCCCAGCATTTT.

This chain connects TRBV12-3 or TRBV12-4 to TRBJ1-1; D is possibly TRBD1 (5 bases). CDR3 size: 12 residues. The V gene lost 2 bases and the J gene lost 5 bases, with 6 bases spanning the gap. CDR3 sequence: CASSLWGTEAFF. DNA for the CDR3: TGTGCCAGCAGTTTATGGGGGACTGAAGCTTTCTTT.

This clone has just one count. The rearrangement links TRBV30 to TRBJ2-6, with D possibly being TRBD1 (7 bases). The CDR3 runs to 14 residues. The germline gives CDR1 GTSNPN, CDR2 SVGIG (reference sequence). Trimming pared 7 bases from V and 2 bases from J, leaving 12 bases between. The CDR3 nucleotides read TGTGCCTACCCCAGGGGGGCTGGGGCCAACGTCCTGACTTTC. It yields the protein CAYPRGAGANVLTF.

This rearrangement joins TRBV7-6 to TRBJ1-5; 8 bases agree with TRBD1. Germline CDR1 SGHVS, CDR2 FNYEAQ. The CDR3 is made up of 17 amino acids. Trimming removed 5 bases from V and 4 bases from J; junction bases left unmatched: 13. CDR3 coding DNA: TGTGCCAGCAGCCCCCAGACAGGGGTATTCGCTAATCAGCCCCAGCATTTT. Encoded protein: CASSPQTGVFANQPQHF.

The chain combines TRBV15 with TRBJ1-5, with TRBD1 matching 9 bases. The CDR3 is 19 amino acids. The trim removed 1 base at V and 5 bases at J, leaving 15 bases unmatched. Germline CDR1 reads LNHNV; CDR2 reads YYDKDF (reference sequence). DNA for the CDR3: TGTGCCACCAGCAGAGGGGGCGGACAGGGGAATGTGGGGCATCAGCCCCAGCATTTT. It yields the protein CATSRGGGQGNVGHQPQHF.

The CDR3 sequence: CASSPLKGNTEAFF. The DNA for the CDR3 is TGTGCCAGCTCACCACTTAAGGGGAACACTGAAGCTTTCTTT. V is TRBV18 and J is TRBJ1-1; D gene uncertain. CDR3 length: 14 amino acids. The germline CDR1 and CDR2 sequences are KGHSH and LQKENI. Between the trimmed V and J ends, which lost 1 base and 1 base, there was a span of 7 bases.

The chain has TRBV4-1 and TRBJ2-7; 7 bases fit TRBD1. The CDR3 runs to 13 residues. Germline-derived CDR1 and CDR2 are MGHRA and YSYEKL. After removal of 5 bases from V and 1 base from J, the junction contained 2 bases not matched to a gene. CDR3 nucleotides: TGCGCCAGCAGCGCGGACAGGTCCTACGAGCAGTACTTC. Its protein product is CASSADRSYEQYF.

The chain employs TRBV6-6 and TRBJ1-4; no clear D. Trimming stripped 2 bases from V and 4 bases from J, with 5 bases between. The CDR3 loop spans 13 amino acids. The V gene's germline CDR1 is MNHNY and CDR2 SVGAGI (reference sequence). The CDR3 nucleotides read TGTGCCAGCAGTTACGAGGGTAATGAAAAACTGTTTTTT. Translating it yields CASSYEGNEKLFF.

V and J are TRBV7-9 and TRBJ1-6; 8 bases match TRBD1. The CDR3 has 14 residues. J gave up 8 bases and V 4 bases, and 4 bases lay outside the gene matches. Looked up from germline, CDR1 is SEHNR and CDR2 is FQNEAQ (reference sequence). Here the CDR3 DNA reads TGTGCCAGCAGCTCAAACAGGGGGGATTCACCCCTCCACTTT. Protein product: CASSSNRGDSPLHF.

The chain uses TRBV15 and TRBJ2-7; the D is unclear. V lost 5 bases and J lost 2, with 16 bases in between. The germline V gene encodes CDR1 LNHNV and CDR2 YYDKDF (reference sequence). The CDR3 length is 15 residues. CDR3 protein: CATSPRQIGAYEQYF. The DNA of the CDR3 is TGTGCCACCAGCCCCCGTCAGATAGGAGCCTACGAGCAGTACTTC.

The rearrangement joins TRBV4-1 to TRBJ1-2; 7 bases match TRBD1. Looked up from germline, CDR1 is MGHRA and CDR2 is YSYEKL. CDR3 length equals 14 residues. The ends lost 1 base at V and 10 bases at J; junction bases unmatched: 9. CDR3 protein: CASSQGPGGTPYTF. For the CDR3, the DNA is TGCGCCAGCAGCCAAGGTCCAGGGGGGACGCCCTACACCTTC.

This clone was detected once. The rearrangement joins TRBV3-1 (or the pseudogene TRBV3-2) to TRBJ2-4; 11 bases line up with TRBD2. This CDR3 is 16 amino acids long. CDR1 is LGHDT and CDR2 is YNNKEL in the germline V gene (reference sequence). The V segment lost 4 bases and the J segment 0 bases; nucleotides outside the gene matches: 2. The CDR3 is CASSLTSGGAKNIQYF. CDR3 nucleotides: TGTGCCAGCAGCCTTACTAGCGGGGGAGCCAAAAACATTCAGTACTTC.

J is TRBJ1-1 and V is TRBV7-2; the D is unclear. The CDR3 contains 14 residues. CDR1 is SGHTA, CDR2 FQGNSA, per germline. Trimming cost V 7 bases and J 1 base, with 13 bases left between them. Written as DNA, the CDR3 is TGTGCCAGCATCCAAGGTTGGGGGAACACTGAAGCTTTCTTT. This gives the protein CASIQGWGNTEAFF.

The V and J genes are TRBV3-1 (or the pseudogene TRBV3-2) and TRBJ2-7; either TRBD1 or TRBD2 may supply D (5 bases each). V was clipped by 3 bases and J by 0 bases, with 12 bases between them. CDR3 length: 15 amino acids. CDR1 is LGHDT and CDR2 is YNNKEL in the germline V gene (reference sequence). The DNA of the CDR3 is TGTGCCAGCAGCCAGGGACCCCTGAACTCCTACGAGCAGTACTTC. Its translation: CASSQGPLNSYEQYF.